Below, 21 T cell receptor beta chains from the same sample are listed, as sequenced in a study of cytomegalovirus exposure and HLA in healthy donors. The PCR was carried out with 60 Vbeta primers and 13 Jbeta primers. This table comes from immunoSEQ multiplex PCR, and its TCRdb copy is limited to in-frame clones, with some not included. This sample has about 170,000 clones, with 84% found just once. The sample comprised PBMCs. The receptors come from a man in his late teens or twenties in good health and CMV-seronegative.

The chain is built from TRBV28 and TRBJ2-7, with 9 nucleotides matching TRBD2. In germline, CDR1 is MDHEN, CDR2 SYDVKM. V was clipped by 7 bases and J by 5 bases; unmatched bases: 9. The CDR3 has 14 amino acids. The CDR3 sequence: CASKVSGRSNEQYF. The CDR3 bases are TGTGCCAGCAAAGTAAGCGGGAGGAGTAACGAGCAGTACTTC.

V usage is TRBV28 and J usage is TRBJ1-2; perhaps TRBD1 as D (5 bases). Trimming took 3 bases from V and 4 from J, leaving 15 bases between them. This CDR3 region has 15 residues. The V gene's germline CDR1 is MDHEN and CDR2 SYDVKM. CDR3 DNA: TGTGCCAGCAGTTTGAGTCCAGGGCAACGCTATGGCTACACCTTC. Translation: CASSLSPGQRYGYTF.

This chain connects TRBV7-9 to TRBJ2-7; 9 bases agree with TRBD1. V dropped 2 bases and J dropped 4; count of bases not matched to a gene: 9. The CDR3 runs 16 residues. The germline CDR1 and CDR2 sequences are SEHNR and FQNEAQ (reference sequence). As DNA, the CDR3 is TGTGCCAGCAGCTTAAGGGTCGGACAGGGGCCTTACGAGCAGTACTTC. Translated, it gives CASSLRVGQGPYEQYF.

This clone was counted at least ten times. The CDR3 nucleotides are TGTGCCAGCAGCGAGCCAGGGGAGAGCTTATATGGCTACACCTTC. Protein: CASSEPGESLYGYTF. This chain links TRBV7-9 with TRBJ1-2; maybe TRBD1 (6 bases). Germline V gives CDR1 SEHNR, CDR2 FQNEAQ (reference sequence). V was clipped by 5 bases and J by 5 bases, with 18 bases between them. This CDR3 contains 15 residues.

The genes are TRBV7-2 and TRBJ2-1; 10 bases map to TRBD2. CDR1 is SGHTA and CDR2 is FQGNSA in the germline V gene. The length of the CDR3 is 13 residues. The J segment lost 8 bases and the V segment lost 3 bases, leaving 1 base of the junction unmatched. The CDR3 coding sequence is TGTGCCAGCAGCTTTACTAGCGGGGATGAGCAGTTCTTC. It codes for CASSFTSGDEQFF.

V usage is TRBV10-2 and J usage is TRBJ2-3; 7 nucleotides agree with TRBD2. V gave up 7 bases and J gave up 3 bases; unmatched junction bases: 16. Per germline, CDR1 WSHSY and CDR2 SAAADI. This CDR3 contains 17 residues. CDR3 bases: TGCGCCAGCAAACTCCTTAGGGCGGGAGAGAGGACAGATACGCAGTATTTT. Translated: CASKLLRAGERTDTQYF.

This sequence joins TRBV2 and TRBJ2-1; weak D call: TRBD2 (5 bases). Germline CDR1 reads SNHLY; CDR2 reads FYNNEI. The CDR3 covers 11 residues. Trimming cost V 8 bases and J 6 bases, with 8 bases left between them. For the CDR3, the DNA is TGTGCCAGCTTCGGACTCAATGAGCAGTTCTTC. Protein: CASFGLNEQFF.

In DNA, the CDR3 is TGTGCCAGCAGTGGGGGGGGACTCGCTGAAGAGACCCAGTACTTC. Translated, it gives CASSGGGLAEETQYF. This chain joins TRBV2 and TRBJ2-5, with TRBD2 matching 7 bases. The germline V gene has CDR1 SNHLY and CDR2 FYNNEI. This CDR3 region has 15 residues. With V trimmed by 4 bases and J by 3 bases, 8 bases remained unmatched.

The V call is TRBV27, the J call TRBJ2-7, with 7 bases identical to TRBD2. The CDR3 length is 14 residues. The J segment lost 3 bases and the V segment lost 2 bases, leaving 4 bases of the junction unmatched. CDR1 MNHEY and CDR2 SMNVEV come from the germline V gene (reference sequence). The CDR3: CASSLIAGDYEQYF. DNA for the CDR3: TGTGCCAGCAGTTTAATCGCGGGGGACTACGAGCAGTACTTC.

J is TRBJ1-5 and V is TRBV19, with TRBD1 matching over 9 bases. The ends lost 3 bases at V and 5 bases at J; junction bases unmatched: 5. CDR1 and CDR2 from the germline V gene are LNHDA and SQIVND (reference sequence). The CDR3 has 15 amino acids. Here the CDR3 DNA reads TGTGCCAGTAGTATTACAGGACAGGGGTATCAGCCCCAGCATTTT. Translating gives CASSITGQGYQPQHF.

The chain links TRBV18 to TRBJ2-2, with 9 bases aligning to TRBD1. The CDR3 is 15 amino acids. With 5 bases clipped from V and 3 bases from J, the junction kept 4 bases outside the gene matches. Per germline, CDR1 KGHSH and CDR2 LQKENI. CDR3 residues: CASSTGQGYTGELFF. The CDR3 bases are TGTGCCAGCTCAACGGGACAGGGTTACACCGGGGAGCTGTTTTTT.

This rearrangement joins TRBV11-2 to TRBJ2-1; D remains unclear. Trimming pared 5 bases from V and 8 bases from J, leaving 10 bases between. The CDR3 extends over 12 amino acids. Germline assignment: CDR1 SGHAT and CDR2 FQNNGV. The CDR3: CASSPGWYEQFF. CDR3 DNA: TGTGCCAGCAGCCCAGGATGGTATGAGCAGTTCTTC.

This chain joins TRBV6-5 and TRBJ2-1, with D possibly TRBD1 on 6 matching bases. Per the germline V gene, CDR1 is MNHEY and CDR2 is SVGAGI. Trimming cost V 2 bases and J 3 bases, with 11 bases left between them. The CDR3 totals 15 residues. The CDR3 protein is CASSYGAGVYNEQFF. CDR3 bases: TGTGCCAGCAGTTACGGGGCAGGGGTCTACAATGAGCAGTTCTTC.

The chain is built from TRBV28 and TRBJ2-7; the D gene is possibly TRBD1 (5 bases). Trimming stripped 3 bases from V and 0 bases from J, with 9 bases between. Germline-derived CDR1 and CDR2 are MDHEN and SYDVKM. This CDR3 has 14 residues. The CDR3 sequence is CASSFSGNSYEQYF. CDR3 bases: TGTGCCAGCAGTTTTTCAGGGAACTCCTACGAGCAGTACTTC.

The CDR3 protein is CASSLSRQEETQYF. In nucleotides, the CDR3 is TGCGCCAGCAGCTTGTCGAGACAAGAAGAGACCCAGTACTTC. The J gene is TRBJ2-5, the V gene TRBV5-1; D unresolved. From germline, CDR1 is SGHRS and CDR2 YFSETQ. The CDR3 has 14 amino acids. V was trimmed by 1 base and J by 3 bases, leaving 10 bases between them.

The CDR3 loop reads CAFSTGGGNGYTF. The CDR3 DNA sequence: TGTGCCTTTTCGACAGGGGGCGGTAATGGCTACACCTTC. V usage is TRBV10-3 and J usage is TRBJ1-2; 10 bases agree with TRBD1. Germline CDR1 ENHRY, CDR2 SYGVKD. V dropped 11 bases and J dropped 6; count of bases not matched to a gene: 9. The length of the CDR3 is 13 residues.

CDR3 DNA: TGTGCCAGTGGGTACACAGGGGGCGGCACTGAAGCTTTCTTT. Protein: CASGYTGGGTEAFF. This rearrangement joins TRBV19 to TRBJ1-1; the match to TRBD1 covers 9 bases. The CDR3 spans 14 residues. Germline V gene lookup returns CDR1 LNHDA and CDR2 SQIVND (reference sequence). V was pared by 8 bases and J by 4 bases, with 8 bases of the junction left unmatched.

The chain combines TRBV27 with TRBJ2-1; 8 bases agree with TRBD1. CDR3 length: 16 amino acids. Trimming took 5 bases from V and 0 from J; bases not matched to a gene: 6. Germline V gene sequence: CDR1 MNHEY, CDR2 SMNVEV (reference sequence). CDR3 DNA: TGTGCCAGCAGTGCGACAGGGGCCCTCTCCTACAATGAGCAGTTCTTC. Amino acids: CASSATGALSYNEQFF.

The CDR3 bases are TGCGCCAGCAGCCAAGATCTCTGGTCGGGGTCGGAAGGAAAACTGTTTTTT. Encoded protein: CASSQDLWSGSEGKLFF. This chain joins TRBV4-1 and TRBJ1-4, with D hard to call. Germline CDR1 is MGHRA and CDR2 is YSYEKL. V was clipped by 0 bases and J by 10 bases, with 21 bases between them. This CDR3 has 17 residues.

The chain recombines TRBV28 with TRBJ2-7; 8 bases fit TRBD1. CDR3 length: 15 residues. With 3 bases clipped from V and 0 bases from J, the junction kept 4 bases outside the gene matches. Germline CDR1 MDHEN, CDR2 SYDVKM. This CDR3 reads CASSFGDRNSYEQYF. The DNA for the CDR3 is TGTGCCAGCAGTTTTGGGGACAGGAACTCCTACGAGCAGTACTTC.

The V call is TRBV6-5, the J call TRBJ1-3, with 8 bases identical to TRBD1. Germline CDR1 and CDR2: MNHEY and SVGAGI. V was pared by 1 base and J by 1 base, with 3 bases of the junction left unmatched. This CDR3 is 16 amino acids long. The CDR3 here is CASSYWQGASGNTIYF. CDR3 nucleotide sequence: TGTGCCAGCAGTTACTGGCAGGGGGCATCTGGAAACACCATATATTTT.